This T cell receptor beta chain was observed in a study of blood T cell repertoires in COVID-19. Study as a whole: COVID-19 samples from acute and convalescent phases originated in the United States, Italy and Spain. PBMCs, B-cell-depleted T cells, or T cells provided the cDNA or gDNA that made up the material.

As originally analysed: Estimated nucleated cell counts came from reference gene primer amplification. Libraries were prepared by immunoSEQ multiplex PCR; TCRdb keeps only in-frame clonotypes and omits some of them. The D gene and trimming were derived from the DNA, and the V and J assignments and clone size from that table. The sample shows around 190,000 clones, around nine tenths of them seen only once. Germline assignment: CDR1 SGHVS and CDR2 FQNEAQ. The CDR3 sequence is 17 residues long. The V gene lost 0 bases and the J gene lost 2 bases, with 15 bases spanning the gap. The sample consisted of peripheral blood. This sequence joins TRBV7-8 and TRBJ2-3, with TRBD2 as a possible D gene (6 bases). The sequence derives from a human donor in a cohort sampled during active COVID-19. The CDR3 bases are TGTGCCAGCAGCTTAGCGGCGGGACGGGCGGCCACAGATACGCAGTATTTT. It specifies CASSLAAGRAATDTQYF.